The 17 T cell receptor beta chains presented below share a single source sample, sequenced in a study of T cell responses to AZD1222 COVID-19 vaccine. Repertoires were generated with immunoSEQ multiplex PCR, while TCRdb's copy carries only in-frame clones and drops some. This table has about 89,000 clones, about nine tenths appearing once. The starting material was peripheral blood, obtained 28 days after the second AZD1222 dose. The receptors were gathered from an adult who received the AZD1222 COVID-19 vaccine.

The chain combines TRBV7-6 with TRBJ1-6, with no clear D. Germline V CDR1 and CDR2: SGHVS, FNYEAQ. The germline V and J ends were trimmed by 4 bases and 10 bases, with 23 bases remaining between them. The CDR3 is made up of 17 amino acids. DNA for the CDR3: TGTGCCAGCAGCTCAGCTACGGGGAGAGCCGTGAGGTCACCCCTCCACTTT. The encoded protein is CASSSATGRAVRSPLHF.

The genes are TRBV13 and TRBJ1-2; D uncertain. The V and J ends lost 5 bases and 8 bases respectively, with 15 bases between them. Germline-derived CDR1 and CDR2 are PRHDT and FYEKMQ (reference sequence). The CDR3 contains 13 residues. The CDR3 reads CASSRTGAGGYTF. The CDR3 DNA sequence: TGTGCCAGCAGCCGGACGGGTGCGGGAGGCTACACCTTC.

V usage is TRBV19 and J usage is TRBJ1-5; D may be TRBD1 (6 bases). Trimming removed 3 bases at V and 5 bases at J, with 17 bases between. The CDR3 extends over 16 amino acids. Germline assignment: CDR1 LNHDA and CDR2 SQIVND (reference sequence). The CDR3 spells CASSIGTRGGDQPQHF. The CDR3 DNA reads TGTGCCAGTAGTATTGGGACTCGAGGGGGAGATCAGCCCCAGCATTTT.

V usage is TRBV12-5 and J usage is TRBJ2-7; possible D gene TRBD2, 6 bases. The V and J ends lost 2 bases and 0 bases respectively, with 20 bases between them. Germline V gene sequence: CDR1 LGHNT, CDR2 FRNRAP. This CDR3 is 18 amino acids long. The CDR3 nucleotides read TGTGCTAGTGGTTTGATGAGTGGAGGGCGTCCAAGCTCCTACGAGCAGTACTTC. Residues: CASGLMSGGRPSSYEQYF.

The rearrangement joins TRBV30 to TRBJ1-1; D not certain. This CDR3 contains 12 residues. Trimming removed 0 bases from V and 5 bases from J, with 7 bases in between. Germline CDR1 reads GTSNPN; CDR2 reads SVGIG (reference sequence). This chain's CDR3 is CAWSVIQTEAFF. The CDR3 nucleotides read TGTGCCTGGAGTGTAATACAAACTGAAGCTTTCTTT. The variable domain in full, completed from reference TRBV30 and TRBJ1-1, reads SQTIHQWPATLVQPVGSPLSLECTVEGTSNPNLYWYRQAAGRGLQLLFYSVGIGQISSEVPQNLSASRPQDRQFILSSKKLLLSDSGFYLCAWSVIQTEAFFGQGTRLTVV.

V usage is TRBV19 and J usage is TRBJ2-1, with a weak D call TRBD2 (6 bases). CDR3 length equals 15 residues. V was clipped by 3 bases and J by 6 bases, with 15 bases between them. Germline values: CDR1 LNHDA, CDR2 SQIVND (reference sequence). Written as DNA, the CDR3 is TGTGCCAGTAGTATCTCAGGGCGGGGTTTCAATGAGCAGTTCTTC. As protein: CASSISGRGFNEQFF.

On this clone itself: As the CDR3 is not closed by the conserved phenylalanine or tryptophan, this likely results from a read error. No DNA is shown, since the ends of the CDR3 on it are uncertain; the CDR3 is the one TCRdb lists. The CDR3 here is CASSYSSGTGFWGG. The chain joins TRBV6-7 to TRBJ1-3. TRBV6-7 is placed among ORFs of uncertain function. Counting both end residues, the CDR3 totals 14 amino acids.

J is TRBJ1-1 and V is TRBV9, with 7 positions matching TRBD1. CDR1 SGDLS and CDR2 YYNGEE come from the germline V gene. The CDR3 is 13 residues long. With 4 bases clipped from V and 5 bases from J, the junction kept 5 bases outside the gene matches. In DNA form, the CDR3 reads TGTGCCAGCAGCCCCCAGGGGGGTACTGAAGCTTTCTTT. Translated: CASSPQGGTEAFF.

V is TRBV6-1 and J is TRBJ1-1, with 7 bases matching TRBD1. Germline lookup yields CDR1 MNHNS and CDR2 SASEGT. The CDR3 runs to 15 residues. V shed 3 bases and J 0 bases; nucleotides not matched to a gene: 4. The CDR3 coding sequence is TGTGCCAGCAGTGATGCCGGGACAGTGAACACTGAAGCTTTCTTT. It specifies CASSDAGTVNTEAFF.

V and J are TRBV28 and TRBJ1-1; D unclear. This CDR3 spans 15 amino acids. Per the germline V gene, CDR1 is MDHEN and CDR2 is SYDVKM. V lost 5 bases and J lost 1, with 14 bases in between. CDR3 sequence: CASSPPMGRNTEAFF. The CDR3 DNA sequence: TGTGCCAGCAGTCCCCCGATGGGGAGGAACACTGAAGCTTTCTTT.

The chain couples TRBV6-5 to TRBJ2-5; 7 bases align to TRBD2. Germline V gene sequence: CDR1 MNHEY, CDR2 SVGAGI. CDR3 length: 14 residues. Trimming cost V 0 bases and J 4 bases; bases outside gene matches: 2. The CDR3 bases are TGTGCCAGCAGTTACTCGACTAGCTCAGAGACCCAGTACTTC. Translated, it gives CASSYSTSSETQYF.

This chain links TRBV19 with TRBJ2-6; maybe TRBD2 (6 bases). Germline V lookup: CDR1 LNHDA, CDR2 SQIVND (reference sequence). The CDR3 length is 15 residues. Trimming took off 7 bases at V and 1 base at J, with 11 bases between the two ends. As DNA, the CDR3 is TGTGCCAGTACAGGGAGGTCTTCTGGGGCCAACGTCCTGACTTTC. Protein: CASTGRSSGANVLTF.

V usage is TRBV18 and J usage is TRBJ1-4; D is possibly TRBD1 (5 bases). The CDR3 extends over 15 amino acids. V was clipped by 6 bases and J by 4 bases, with 15 bases between them. In germline, CDR1 is KGHSH, CDR2 LQKENI. CDR3 DNA: TGTGCCAGCTCCCGAAGGGACGGACATAATGAAAAACTGTTTTTT. This translates into CASSRRDGHNEKLFF.

V and J are TRBV5-1 and TRBJ2-1; D call uncertain. The V end lost 0 bases, the J end lost 3 bases, and 7 bases lay between the germline ends. The CDR3 covers 14 residues. The germline V gene has CDR1 SGHRS and CDR2 YFSETQ. CDR3 DNA: TGCGCCAGCAGCTTGGTGCAGAACTACAATGAGCAGTTCTTC. The encoded protein is CASSLVQNYNEQFF.

This chain joins TRBV24-1 and TRBJ2-7, with a tentative D call TRBD2 (6 bases). CDR1 KGHDR and CDR2 SFDVKD come from the germline V gene. V lost 2 bases to trimming and J lost 9 bases, with 10 bases between them. This CDR3 has 12 amino acids. DNA of the CDR3: TGTGCCACCAGTGATTATGGACTATCGCAGTACTTC. This codes for CATSDYGLSQYF.

The chain joins TRBV29-1 to TRBJ1-4, with D possibly being TRBD1 (5 bases). Germline V gene sequence: CDR1 SQVTM, CDR2 ANQGSEA. The V gene lost 6 bases and the J gene lost 8 bases, with 13 bases spanning the gap. The CDR3 is 12 residues long. The CDR3 DNA reads as TGCAGCGTCCGGGTGGGACGGGAAAAACTGTTTTTT. It yields the protein CSVRVGREKLFF.

The genes are TRBV7-9 and TRBJ2-1; 9 positions match TRBD2. The CDR3 runs to 15 residues. Germline V gives CDR1 SEHNR, CDR2 FQNEAQ (reference sequence). Trimming at V came to 1 base and at J to 4 bases, leaving 2 bases not matched to a gene. This CDR3 reads CASSLVSGSYNEQFF. The CDR3 DNA follows: TGTGCCAGCAGCTTAGTTAGCGGGAGTTACAATGAGCAGTTCTTC.